This TCR beta chain is from a study of T cells in Graves' hyperthyroidism and ophthalmopathy. Study overall: Staff took peripheral blood when the initial diagnosis was made, before any treatment began. Findings of the study overall: Peripheral blood also featured most of the thyroid clonotypes expanded above 0.001. Separation of ophthalmopathy from stable hyperthyroidism was achieved by a 13 V-J model.

This CDR3 has 16 residues. V lost 1 base to trimming and J lost 4 bases, with 15 bases between them. CDR1 is MNHEY, CDR2 SVGAGI, per germline. Uncontrolled infection, other autoimmune disease, pregnancy or lactation excluded patients. This clonotype showed up just a few times. Its antigen is as yet unknown. The investigators amplified TCR beta CDR3 regions from RNA transcripts. When the TCR CDR3 underwent first-round RT-PCR, the HTBI primer set was used. TCRdb independently ran MiXCR on the multiplex PCR reads; one entry per CDR3 protein. There are approximately 690,000 distinct CDR3 sequences in the sample; around 13% occur only once, and about 12% lies in the top ten.

Sequences were obtained from blood. This rearrangement joins TRBV6-5 to TRBJ2-3; D is possibly TRBD2 (6 bases). This sequence originates from a woman aged 45-60 years with Graves' ophthalmopathy. The CDR3 DNA reads TGTGCCAGCAGTTACTTGGCTAACGGGAGCGCAGATACGCAGTATTTT. Translating it yields CASSYLANGSADTQYF.